This TCR beta chain emerged from a study of human T cells and chemical hapten exposure. Whole blood, unfractionated, served as the material for total RNA extraction. Only a few counts were recorded for this clonotype. The library put unique molecular identifiers onto individual cDNA molecules. One entry per CDR3 protein, called by TCRdb with MiXCR from the 5' RACE reads. The sample includes about 81,000 distinct CDR3 sequences, 6% to 8.5% of them seen just once. Trimming removed 0 bases from V and 9 bases from J; junction bases left unmatched: 9. The CDR3 has 16 residues. CDR1 and CDR2 (germline): SGHTA, FQGNSA.

This receptor was identified in a male donor in good health. This chain uses TRBV7-2 with TRBJ2-1; TRBD2 matches at 9 bases. CDR3 nucleotides: TGTGCCAGCAGCTTAGCGAGTAGCGGGAGCATCAGTGAGCAGTTCTTC. Encoded protein: CASSLASSGSISEQFF.